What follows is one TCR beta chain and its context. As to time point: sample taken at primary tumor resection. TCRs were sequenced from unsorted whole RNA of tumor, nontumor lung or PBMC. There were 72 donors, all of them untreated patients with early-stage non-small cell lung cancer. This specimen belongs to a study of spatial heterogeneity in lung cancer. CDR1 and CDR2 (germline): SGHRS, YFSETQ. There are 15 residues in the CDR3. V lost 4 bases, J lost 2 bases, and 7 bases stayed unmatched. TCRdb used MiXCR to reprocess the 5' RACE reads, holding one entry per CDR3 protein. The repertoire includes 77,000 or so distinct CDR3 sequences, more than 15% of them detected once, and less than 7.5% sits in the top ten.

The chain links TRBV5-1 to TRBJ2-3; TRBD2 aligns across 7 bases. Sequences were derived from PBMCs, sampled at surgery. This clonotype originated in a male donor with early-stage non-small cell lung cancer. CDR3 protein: CASSPSSGITDTQYF. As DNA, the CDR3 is TGCGCCAGCAGCCCGTCTAGCGGAATCACAGATACGCAGTATTTT.